This T cell receptor (beta chain) was profiled in a study of regulatory T cells in long-lasting Graves disease. Study results and limitations: Blood alone, not thyroid tissue, was studied. In persistent patients, shared public clonotypes (under 3,000) outnumbered those in new patients (around 1,000). Segments TRBV28, TRBJ1-2 and TRBJ2-5 showed preferential usage in persistent disease.

Sequencing libraries for TCR beta were prepared with iRepertoire HTBI primers and Arm-PCR of CDR3 regions. TCRdb called the multiplex PCR reads again in MiXCR, with one record for every CDR3 protein. The sample contains fewer than 450,000 distinct CDR3 sequences, under 25% of which appear only once. This clonotype has just a few counts. Its antigen remains unidentified. Time point given: persistent/refractory GD, antithyroid drugs over 5 years with positive TRAb. Construction of the TCR library relied on RNA isolated from PBMCs. Trimming cost V 6 bases and J 3 bases, with 12 bases left between them. The CDR3 extends over 13 amino acids. The germline gives CDR1 SQVTM, CDR2 ANQGSEA.

The TCR originated in a female donor with Graves disease. The V and J genes are TRBV29-1 and TRBJ1-5; unclear D gene. The source was peripheral blood mononuclear cells (PBMCs), collected when the disease was refractory, from a patient treated with antithyroid drugs. The CDR3 loop reads CSVVDGPNQPQHF. Written as DNA, the CDR3 is TGCAGCGTGGTTGACGGTCCCAATCAGCCCCAGCATTTT.